What follows describes a single T cell receptor (beta chain). What it binds is unknown. J gave up 4 bases and V 4 bases, and 7 bases lay outside the gene matches. The length of the CDR3 is 15 residues. The germline CDR1 and CDR2 sequences are KGHSH and LQKENI. Clones were read by immunoSEQ multiplex PCR, and TCRdb kept only the in-frame ones, dropping some. The sample lists about 150,000 clones, about 90% occurring once. This entry comes from a study of graft-versus-host responses after intestinal transplantation. Study-wide context: Following induction with anti-thymocyte globulin, all recipients were given tacrolimus and steroids for about 3 years.

Overall study results and limits: Those patients showing graft-donor T cell macrochimerism displayed high graft-versus-host to host-versus-graft clonal ratios in allografts. GvH clones surfaced in recipient marrow, some emerging earlier in ileum or blood.

The receptor comes from a human donor who received an intestinal transplant. The chain employs TRBV18 and TRBJ2-7; 10 nucleotides line up with TRBD1. The source material was unstimulated CD4+ T cells sorted from spleen or lymph node cells, sampled before intestinal transplant. Written as DNA, the CDR3 is TGTGCCAGCTCACAACCGGGACAGGGGTCTTACGAGCAGTACTTC. Translation: CASSQPGQGSYEQYF. The full variable domain, with the rest looked up from reference TRBV18 and TRBJ2-7, is NAGVMQNPRHLVRRRGQEARLRCSPMKGHSHVYWYRQLPEEGLKFMVYLQKENIIDESGMPKERFSAEFPKEGPSILRIQQVVRGDSAAYFCASSQPGQGSYEQYFGPGTRLTVT.